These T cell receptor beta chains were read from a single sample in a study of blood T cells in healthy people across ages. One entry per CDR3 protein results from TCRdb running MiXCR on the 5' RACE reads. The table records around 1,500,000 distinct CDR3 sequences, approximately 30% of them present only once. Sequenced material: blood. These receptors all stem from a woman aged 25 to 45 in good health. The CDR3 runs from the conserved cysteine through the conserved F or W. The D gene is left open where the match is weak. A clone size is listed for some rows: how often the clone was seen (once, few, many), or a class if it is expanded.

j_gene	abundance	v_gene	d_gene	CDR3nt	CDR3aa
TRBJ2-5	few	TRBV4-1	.	TGCGCCAGCAGCCGGGTAGCGATGGAGACCCAGTACTTC	CASSRVAMETQYF
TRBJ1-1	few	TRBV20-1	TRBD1	TGCAGTGCCCCCCTCGGACAGGCGAACACTGAAGCTTTCTTT	CSAPLGQANTEAFF
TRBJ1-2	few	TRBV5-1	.	TGCGCCAGCAGCTTGGGGGACATAATCGACGATGGCTACACCTTC	CASSLGDIIDDGYTF
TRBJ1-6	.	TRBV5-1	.	TGCGCCAGCAGCTTACAGCTTAATTCACCCCTCCACTTT	CASSLQLNSPLHF
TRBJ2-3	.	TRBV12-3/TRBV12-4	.	TGTGCCACTACCTTTACGGGCACAGATACGCAGTATTTT	CATTFTGTDTQYF
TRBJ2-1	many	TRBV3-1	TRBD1	TGTGCCAGCAGCCCCACAGGGGACTCCTACAATGAGCAGTTCTTC	CASSPTGDSYNEQFF
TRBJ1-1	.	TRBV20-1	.	TGCAGTGCTACCCAGGGAACGGGAATGAACACTGAAGCTTTCTTT	CSATQGTGMNTEAFF
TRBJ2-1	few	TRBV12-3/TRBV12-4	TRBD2	TGTGCCAGCAGTTTAGAGGCGGGAGGGCCCTACAATGAGCAGTTCTTC	CASSLEAGGPYNEQFF
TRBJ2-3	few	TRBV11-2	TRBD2	TGTGCCAGCAGCTACGGACTAGCGGGCGTCACAGATACGCAGTATTTT	CASSYGLAGVTDTQYF
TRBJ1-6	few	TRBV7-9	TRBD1	TGTGCCAGCAGCAGGGACAGGACTGAAAATAATTCACCCCTCCACTTT	CASSRDRTENNSPLHF
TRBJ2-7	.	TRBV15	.	TGTGCCACCAGCGTCGGGGACGGGTCCTACGAGCAGTACTTC	CATSVGDGSYEQYF
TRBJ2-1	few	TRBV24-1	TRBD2	TGTGCCACCAGTAAGCCCGGGACTAGCGGGAGCTATGAGCAGTTCTTC	CATSKPGTSGSYEQFF
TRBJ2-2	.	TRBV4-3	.	TGCGCCAGCAGCCAACACGGAGTCGTTGTCAACACCGGGGAGCTGTTTTTT	CASSQHGVVVNTGELFF
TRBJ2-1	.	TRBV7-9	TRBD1	TGTGCCAGCAGCGAAAGCGTGCGGACAGGTGGCTACAATGAGCAGTTCTTC	CASSESVRTGGYNEQFF
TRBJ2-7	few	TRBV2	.	TGTGCCAGCAGTGATCGTGCGGCCTCCTACGAGCAGTACTTC	CASSDRAASYEQYF
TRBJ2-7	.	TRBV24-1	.	TGTGCCACCAGTGATTGGACAGACCCTACCTACAATGAGCAGTACTTC	CATSDWTDPTYNEQYF
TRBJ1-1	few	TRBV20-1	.	TGCAGTGCTAGTGAGGGGCTGCCTGAAGCTTTCTTT	CSASEGLPEAFF
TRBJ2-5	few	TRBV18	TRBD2	TGTGCCAGCTCACCACGGCGGACTAGCGGGGGCCAAGAGACCCAGTACTTC	CASSPRRTSGGQETQYF
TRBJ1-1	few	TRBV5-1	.	TGCGCCACGTCCCGGGTGCCAGGGTCGAACACTGAAGCTTTCTTT	CATSRVPGSNTEAFF
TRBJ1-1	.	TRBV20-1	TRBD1	TGCAGTGCAGCCAGGGGGGGGAACACTGAAGCTTTCTTT	CSAARGGNTEAFF
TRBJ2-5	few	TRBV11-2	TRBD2	TGTGCCAGCAGGCGGGCTAGCGGGGGGTCGTGGTGGACCCAGTACTTC	CASRRASGGSWWTQYF
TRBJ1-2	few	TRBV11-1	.	TGTGCCAGCAGCCCGACAGAACTCCCCCCCAGGGTCGGACTGGATGGGAACTATGGCTACACCTTC	CASSPTELPPRVGLDGNYGYTF
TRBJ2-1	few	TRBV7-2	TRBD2	TGTGCCAGCAGCTGGGACTCAGGACTGCGGGGGAATGAGCAGTTCTTC	CASSWDSGLRGNEQFF
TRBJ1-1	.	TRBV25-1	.	TGTGCCAGCAGTGAATATTCTGAAGCTTTCTTT	CASSEYSEAFF
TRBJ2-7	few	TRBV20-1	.	TGCAGTGCTAGAGATTTTACGGGTTACGAGCAGTACTTC	CSARDFTGYEQYF
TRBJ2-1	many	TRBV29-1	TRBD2	TGCAGCGTCCGGACTAGCTCCATTTTCTACAATGAGCAGTTCTTC	CSVRTSSIFYNEQFF
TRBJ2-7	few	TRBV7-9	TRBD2	TGTGCCAGCAGGCCATCTAGCGGGGGTTCCGAGCAGTACTTC	CASRPSSGGSEQYF
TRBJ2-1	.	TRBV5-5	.	TGTGCCAGCAGCCTCGCCCTGAGCTCCTACAATAAGCAGTTCTTC	CASSLALSSYNKQFF
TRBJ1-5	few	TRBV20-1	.	TGCAGTGCTAGAGCGAGAGGGAGTCAGCCCCAGCATTTT	CSARARGSQPQHF
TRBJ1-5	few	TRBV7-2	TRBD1	TGTGCCAGCAGCTTAGTTGGGACAGCCGATAGCAATCAGCCCCAGCATTTT	CASSLVGTADSNQPQHF
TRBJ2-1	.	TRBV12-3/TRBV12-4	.	TGTGCCAGCAGTTTATTTCTAGCGAATGAGCAGTTCTTC	CASSLFLANEQFF
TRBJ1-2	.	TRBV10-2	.	TGCGCCGGCAGTGAGGAATGGGGGGCGCGGGGCTATGGCTACACCTTC	CAGSEEWGARGYGYTF
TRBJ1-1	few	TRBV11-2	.	TGTGCCAGCAGCTCGGGGCCCAAAAATACTGAAGCTTTCTTT	CASSSGPKNTEAFF
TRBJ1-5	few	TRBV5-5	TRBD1	TGTGCCAGCAGCTTTGTGGGACAGGCCAATCAGCCCCAGCATTTT	CASSFVGQANQPQHF
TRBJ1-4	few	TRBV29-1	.	TGCAGCGTTATGGGGGGCGCAACTAATGAAAAACTGTTTTTT	CSVMGGATNEKLFF
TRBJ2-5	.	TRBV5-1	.	TGCGCCAGTAACCCTTTTCAGGGAGGTCAAGAGACCCAGTACTTC	CASNPFQGGQETQYF
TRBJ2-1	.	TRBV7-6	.	TGTGCCAGCAGCTCCACAGGGACGACCTTCTACGAGCAGTTCTTC	CASSSTGTTFYEQFF
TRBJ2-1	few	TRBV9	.	TGTGCCAGCAGCGCCCGAATCGATGAGCAGTTCTTC	CASSARIDEQFF
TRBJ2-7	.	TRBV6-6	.	TGTGCCAGCAGTTACTTGATGGTTAACGAGCAGTACTTC	CASSYLMVNEQYF
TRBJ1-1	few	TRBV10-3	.	TGTGCCATCAGTGCACGGGAGGATGACACTGAAGCTTTCTTT	CAISAREDDTEAFF
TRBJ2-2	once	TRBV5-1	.	TGCGCCAGCAGCTTCGCAGGGGGGTCCGGGGAGCTGTTTTTT	CASSFAGGSGELFF
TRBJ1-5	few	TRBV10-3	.	TGTGCCATCAGTGACCAGGGCGGTCAGCCCCAGCATTTT	CAISDQGGQPQHF
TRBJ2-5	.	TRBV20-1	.	TGCAGTGCCGGACAGCCCCAAGAGACCCAGTACTTC	CSAGQPQETQYF
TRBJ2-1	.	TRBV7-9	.	TGTGCCAAGCAAGAGGGAAACAATGAGCAGTTCTTC	CAKQEGNNEQFF
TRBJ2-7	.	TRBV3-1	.	TGTGCCAGCAGCCAAGATCGACGGGGGACCTACGAGCAGTACTTC	CASSQDRRGTYEQYF
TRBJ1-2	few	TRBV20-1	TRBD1	TGCAGTGCTACTCCGGGACAGCTGTATGGCTACACCTTC	CSATPGQLYGYTF